The entry below gives a single T cell receptor (beta chain) sequence along with its context. No antigen is known for it. Repertoires were generated with immunoSEQ multiplex PCR, while TCRdb's copy carries only in-frame clones and drops some. The sample includes more than 120,000 clones, 70% to 90% of them seen just once. This entry belongs to a study of T cell responses to AZD1222 COVID-19 vaccine. Points from the study as a whole: Unmutated variant regions are reportedly the target of nearly half of TCRs that are spike-specific. White British ancestry dominated among donors, who included more females, and clonal diversity was possibly underestimated.

With 4 bases removed from V and 4 bases from J, the gap between germline ends came to 11 bases. CDR3 size: 13 residues. The germline gives CDR1 SQVTM, CDR2 ANQGSEA. The source material was peripheral blood, sampled 28 days after the second dose of the MenACWY control vaccine. This sequence originates from an adult who received the MenACWY meningococcal vaccine as a control. The chain links TRBV29-1 to TRBJ1-5; D is possibly TRBD1 (5 bases). The DNA of the CDR3 is TGCAGCGTTGTTTACGGGACTAATCAGCCCCAGCATTTT. This translates into CSVVYGTNQPQHF. The full variable domain, in which reference TRBV29-1 and TRBJ1-5 provide the parts outside the CDR3, is SAVISQKPSRDICQRGTSLTIQCQVDSQVTMMFWYRQQPGQSLTLIATANQGSEATYESGFVIDKFPISRPNLTFSTLTVSNMSPEDSSIYLCSVVYGTNQPQHFGDGTRLSIL.